This TCR beta chain was sequenced for a study of cytomegalovirus exposure and HLA in healthy donors. Across the study: The roughly 100 million unique TCR beta sequences, from 150 million to 200 million T cells, were found by an earlier analysis.

Trimming at V came to 0 bases and at J to 3 bases, leaving 5 bases not matched to a gene. This CDR3 is built from 16 residues. Germline CDR1 is SNHLY and CDR2 is FYNNEI. The study ran its PCR with 60 Vbeta and 13 Jbeta primers. The table came from immunoSEQ multiplex PCR; TCRdb's copy has only in-frame clones and leaves some out. Found here are 170,000 or so clones, 80% of them singletons; the top ten hold around 7.3%. The receptor's source is a man aged 25 to 45 in good health and CMV-seropositive. Specimen: PBMCs. This sequence joins TRBV2 and TRBJ2-3, with 8 bases matching TRBD2. For the CDR3, the DNA is TGTGCCAGCAGTGAAGCTAAGCGGGAGTGGACAGATACGCAGTATTTT. This sequence encodes CASSEAKREWTDTQYF.